The 32 T cell receptor beta chains below come from one sample, sequenced in a study of CD8 T cells in ankylosing spondylitis. The study, taken as a whole, reports: A motif in TCR beta, a set of roughly eight highly homologous variants, appeared characteristic of ankylosing spondylitis blood.

Antigens of these TCRs are unknown. TCRdb passed the 5' RACE reads through MiXCR, listing each CDR3 protein once. The table records about 540,000 distinct CDR3 sequences, roughly 13% of them present only once. Sequencing was performed on blood, either unsorted or a sorted T cell fraction (not recorded which). Receptors originate from a male donor with ankylosing spondylitis.

V gene TRBV12-5 combines with J gene TRBJ1-1; D perhaps matches TRBD1 (6 bases). V was trimmed by 5 bases and J by 1 base, leaving 14 bases between them. The CDR3 runs to 15 residues. Germline-derived CDR1 and CDR2 are LGHNT and FRNRAP. As DNA, the CDR3 is TGTGCTAGTGGTCAACCCAGGGGAGGGAACACTGAAGCTTTCTTT. This encodes CASGQPRGGNTEAFF.

This clonotype has just a few counts. This chain joins TRBV20-1 and TRBJ1-4; 8 nucleotides align to TRBD1. Germline CDR1 reads DFQATT; CDR2 reads SNEGSKA (reference sequence). This CDR3 spans 13 amino acids. The ends lost 6 bases at V and 8 bases at J; junction bases unmatched: 8. The CDR3 DNA reads TGCAGTGCCCGCGACAGGGGAGGCGAAAAACTGTTTTTT. It translates to CSARDRGGEKLFF.

The V and J genes are TRBV29-1 and TRBJ2-7, with 7 bases lining up with TRBD1. The V segment lost 7 bases and the J segment 6 bases; nucleotides outside the gene matches: 3. The CDR3 has 10 amino acids. Germline values: CDR1 SQVTM, CDR2 ANQGSEA. CDR3 residues: CSARDSEQYF. CDR3 nucleotide sequence: TGCAGCGCCAGGGACAGCGAGCAGTACTTC.

This chain connects TRBV4-2 to TRBJ2-2; 10 positions agree with TRBD2. The length of the CDR3 is 18 residues. CDR1 is LGHNA, CDR2 YNFKEQ, per germline. V shed 4 bases and J 0 bases; nucleotides not matched to a gene: 8. The CDR3 protein is CASSRPGTSVTNTGELFF. CDR3 sequence (DNA): TGTGCCAGCAGCCGCCCCGGGACTAGCGTCACGAACACCGGGGAGCTGTTTTTT.

This clonotype was detected many times. V usage is TRBV15 and J usage is TRBJ2-2; 9 nucleotides align to TRBD1. Germline values: CDR1 LNHNV, CDR2 YYDKDF (reference sequence). This CDR3 has 15 amino acids. The V segment lost 5 bases and the J segment 3 bases; nucleotides outside the gene matches: 4. The CDR3 sequence is CATSFRDRDTGELFF. In DNA, the CDR3 is TGTGCCACCAGCTTCCGGGACAGGGACACCGGGGAGCTGTTTTTT.

In this sample, this clonotype turned up a few times. The chain employs TRBV7-2 and TRBJ2-1; the D call may be TRBD1 or TRBD2 (6 bases each). The germline V gene encodes CDR1 SGHTA and CDR2 FQGNSA. Trimming took 1 base from V and 10 from J, leaving 14 bases between them. The CDR3 is 14 residues long. The CDR3 here is CASSLVQGGREQFF. CDR3 in DNA: TGTGCCAGCAGCTTAGTCCAAGGGGGGAGGGAGCAGTTCTTC.

The chain employs TRBV7-9 and TRBJ1-1; tentatively, D is TRBD1 (5 bases). This CDR3 spans 15 amino acids. Germline assignment: CDR1 SEHNR and CDR2 FQNEAQ (reference sequence). Trimming took 1 base from V and 1 from J, leaving 10 bases between them. This CDR3 is CASSLEGSKNTEAFF. The DNA of the CDR3 is TGTGCCAGCAGCTTAGAGGGGAGCAAGAACACTGAAGCTTTCTTT.

The sample holds a few counts of this clonotype. The chain joins TRBV18 to TRBJ2-3, with D unresolved. V was cut by 4 bases and J by 1 base, with 12 bases left in between. This CDR3 is 15 amino acids long. Germline CDR1 and CDR2: KGHSH and LQKENI. The CDR3 nucleotides are TGTGCCAGCTCACGTTTTGATTTGGGCACAGATACGCAGTATTTT. Translating gives CASSRFDLGTDTQYF. The whole variable domain, remainder taken from reference TRBV18 and TRBJ2-3, is NAGVMQNPRHLVRRRGQEARLRCSPMKGHSHVYWYRQLPEEGLKFMVYLQKENIIDESGMPKERFSAEFPKEGPSILRIQQVVRGDSAAYFCASSRFDLGTDTQYFGPGTRLTVL.

The rearrangement links TRBV5-1 to TRBJ2-5; the D gene is possibly TRBD1 (6 bases). Trimming pared 0 bases from V and 5 bases from J, leaving 14 bases between. CDR1 SGHRS and CDR2 YFSETQ come from the germline V gene. This CDR3 is 15 amino acids long. The CDR3 reads CASSLAMTGPETQYF. In DNA, the CDR3 is TGCGCCAGCAGCTTGGCCATGACAGGTCCGGAGACCCAGTACTTC.

CDR3 protein: CSATTGFEGDTQYF. CDR3 DNA: TGCAGTGCTACGACAGGGTTTGAGGGAGATACGCAGTATTTT. The rearrangement links TRBV20-1 to TRBJ2-3; 7 positions agree with TRBD1. V shed 4 bases and J 5 bases; nucleotides not matched to a gene: 9. Germline V gene lookup returns CDR1 DFQATT and CDR2 SNEGSKA (reference sequence). The CDR3 is made up of 14 amino acids.

The chain couples TRBV4-2 to TRBJ2-1, with a weak D call TRBD2 (5 bases). CDR1 LGHNA and CDR2 YNFKEQ come from the germline V gene. The germline V and J ends were trimmed by 2 bases and 0 bases, with 8 bases remaining between them. The CDR3 runs to 15 residues. CDR3 sequence: CASSQRGDSYNEQFF. In nucleotides, the CDR3 is TGTGCCAGCAGCCAACGGGGTGACTCCTACAATGAGCAGTTCTTC.

This clonotype was recorded a few times. This chain connects TRBV7-2 to TRBJ2-1; D is perhaps TRBD1 (6 bases). CDR1 and CDR2 (germline): SGHTA, FQGNSA. V was cut by 1 base and J by 4 bases, with 11 bases left in between. CDR3 length equals 15 residues. The chain's CDR3 is CASSLDGQLYNEQFF. The DNA for the CDR3 is TGTGCCAGCAGCTTAGACGGACAGCTATACAATGAGCAGTTCTTC.

V usage is TRBV3-1 and J usage is TRBJ1-2, with D possibly being TRBD1 (5 bases). Between the trimmed V and J ends, which lost 5 bases and 8 bases, there was a span of 18 bases. The CDR3 loop spans 14 amino acids. Germline CDR1 LGHDT, CDR2 YNNKEL (reference sequence). The CDR3 nucleotides read TGTGCCAGCAGCGTTACCGGGACCCTGGGAGGCTACACCTTC. Translated: CASSVTGTLGGYTF.

This clonotype was counted a few times. The chain has TRBV20-1 and TRBJ2-6; D is possibly TRBD1 (5 bases). Looked up from germline, CDR1 is DFQATT and CDR2 is SNEGSKA (reference sequence). V was pared by 0 bases and J by 1 base, with 13 bases between. The CDR3 runs 17 residues. The CDR3 reads CSARDLATASGANVLTF. CDR3 bases: TGCAGTGCTAGAGATCTCGCGACAGCTTCTGGGGCCAACGTCCTGACTTTC.

The gene calls are TRBV7-6 and TRBJ1-2, with D possibly being TRBD1 (5 bases). CDR1 is SGHVS and CDR2 is FNYEAQ in the germline V gene. The V gene lost 3 bases and the J gene lost 4 bases, with 9 bases spanning the gap. The CDR3 contains 13 residues. The CDR3 sequence is CASSFGGAYGYTF. CDR3 bases: TGTGCCAGCAGCTTCGGAGGGGCCTATGGCTACACCTTC.

V and J are TRBV20-1 and TRBJ2-2, with 8 bases matching TRBD1. The CDR3 is 14 amino acids. V dropped 0 bases and J dropped 4; count of bases not matched to a gene: 1. Germline-derived CDR1 and CDR2 are DFQATT and SNEGSKA (reference sequence). The CDR3 DNA is TGCAGTGCTAGAGATGGGACAGGCACCGGGGAGCTGTTTTTT. Encoded protein: CSARDGTGTGELFF.

V usage is TRBV7-2 and J usage is TRBJ1-2; a possible D gene is TRBD1 (6 bases). Germline assignment: CDR1 SGHTA and CDR2 FQGNSA. V dropped 5 bases and J dropped 4 bases, with 17 bases sitting between them. CDR3 length equals 15 residues. The CDR3 DNA sequence: TGTGCCAGCAGCCGTCAGGGGAACCCTGCCTATGGCTACACCTTC. It codes for CASSRQGNPAYGYTF.

This chain links TRBV5-6 with TRBJ2-1; possibly TRBD2 for D (5 bases). V lost 0 bases, J lost 9 bases, and 16 bases lay in between. The CDR3 is made up of 15 amino acids. Germline values: CDR1 SGHDT, CDR2 YYEEEE. This chain's CDR3 is CASSLAHYPAGEQFF. CDR3 in DNA: TGTGCCAGCAGCTTGGCCCATTATCCCGCGGGTGAGCAGTTCTTC.

The sample holds many counts of this clonotype. In DNA form, the CDR3 reads TGTGCCAGCAGCTTGACTAGCGGGAGGGCCGGAAAAGAGACCCAGTACTTC. It codes for CASSLTSGRAGKETQYF. This chain connects TRBV7-9 to TRBJ2-5; 14 bases match TRBD2. CDR1 and CDR2 from the germline V gene are SEHNR and FQNEAQ (reference sequence). The trim removed 3 bases at V and 3 bases at J, leaving 6 bases unmatched. This CDR3 comprises 17 residues.

The chain carries TRBV6-1 and TRBJ2-7; the match to TRBD1 covers 9 bases. V lost 5 bases, J lost 2 bases, and 4 bases stayed unmatched. From germline, CDR1 is MNHNS and CDR2 SASEGT. The CDR3 length is 14 residues. The CDR3 nucleotides are TGTGCCAGCAGTCCACGGACAGGGGCCTACGAGCAGTACGTC. Translating gives CASSPRTGAYEQYV.

In this sample, this clonotype turned up a few times. Here the CDR3 reads CASSLMNRDANTEAFF. The CDR3 DNA is TGCGCCAGCAGCTTGATGAACCGGGACGCAAACACTGAAGCTTTCTTT. The rearrangement links TRBV5-1 to TRBJ1-1; tentatively, D is TRBD1 (5 bases). Trimming left V 1 base short and J 2 bases short, with 15 bases between. Germline lookup yields CDR1 SGHRS and CDR2 YFSETQ. There are 16 residues in the CDR3.

The table lists this clonotype with a few counts. The chain is built from TRBV3-1 and TRBJ2-7; D not resolved. The CDR3 runs 13 residues. Germline assignment: CDR1 LGHDT and CDR2 YNNKEL (reference sequence). The V end was cut by 3 bases, the J end by 2 bases, with 8 bases between. CDR3 nucleotides: TGTGCCAGCAGCCACTTAGCCACCTACGAGCAGTACTTC. This gives the protein CASSHLATYEQYF.

This chain uses TRBV25-1 with TRBJ2-7; D assignment may be TRBD1 or TRBD2 (5 bases each). CDR1 is MGHDK and CDR2 is SYGVNS in the germline V gene. The CDR3 sequence is 14 residues long. With 1 base removed from V and 5 bases from J, the gap between germline ends came to 12 bases. The CDR3 region has the DNA TGTGCCAGCAGTGAATGTACCGGGGACCACGAGCAGTACTTC. It specifies CASSECTGDHEQYF.

This clonotype was observed at least ten times. The rearrangement joins TRBV25-1 to TRBJ1-1; possible D gene TRBD1, 6 bases. The V end lost 7 bases, the J end lost 1 base, and 13 bases lay between the germline ends. The CDR3 consists of 14 residues. CDR1 and CDR2 (germline): MGHDK, SYGVNS. The CDR3 bases are TGTGCCAGCACCCCCAGGGACACGAACACTGAAGCTTTCTTT. It yields the protein CASTPRDTNTEAFF.

This clonotype was detected a few times. The chain combines TRBV5-1 with TRBJ2-3; possibly TRBD1 for D (5 bases). V was cut by 0 bases and J by 8 bases, with 16 bases left in between. Germline V CDR1 and CDR2: SGHRS, YFSETQ. The CDR3 contains 15 residues. CDR3 sequence (DNA): TGCGCCAGCAGCTTGGAGGTCAGGGATGGGGCTACGCAGTATTTT. Its translation is CASSLEVRDGATQYF.

This clonotype was seen more than once but under ten times. The rearrangement uses TRBV6-2 or TRBV6-3 and TRBJ2-2, with 7 bases lining up with TRBD1. Germline CDR1 MNHEY, CDR2 SVGEGT. The CDR3 length is 15 residues. The trim removed 6 bases at V and 4 bases at J, leaving 8 bases unmatched. The CDR3 reads CASSSLDRSTGELFF. In DNA form, the CDR3 reads TGTGCCAGCAGCTCCCTGGACAGGAGCACCGGGGAGCTGTTTTTT.

The chain employs TRBV20-1 and TRBJ1-2, with 8 bases that match TRBD1. Germline CDR1 is DFQATT and CDR2 is SNEGSKA (reference sequence). Losses at the gene ends were 5 bases for V and 4 bases for J; bases not matched to a gene: 9. The CDR3 is 14 residues long. CDR3 in amino acids: CSAPGGLGTYGYTF. For the CDR3, the DNA is TGCAGTGCTCCAGGGGGCCTGGGGACCTATGGCTACACCTTC.

The V gene is TRBV7-9, the J gene TRBJ2-7; D is perhaps TRBD2 (5 bases). The ends were cut back, 10 bases at V and 4 bases at J, with 29 bases in the middle. CDR3 length equals 17 residues. Germline V gene sequence: CDR1 SEHNR, CDR2 FQNEAQ (reference sequence). CDR3 in amino acids: CAMSPGLAPTIRYEQYV. The CDR3 DNA is TGTGCCATGAGCCCTGGGTTAGCGCCGACTATAAGGTACGAGCAGTACGTC.

This clonotype turned up a few times. The chain joins TRBV11-3 to TRBJ2-5; 11 bases align to TRBD2. The CDR3 is 15 residues long. After removal of 4 bases from V and 4 bases from J, the junction contained 5 bases not matched to a gene. Germline loops: CDR1 SGHNT, CDR2 YENEEA. The CDR3 DNA sequence: TGTGCCAGCAGCTCGGGACTAGCGGAGACAGAGACCCAGTACTTC. Encoded protein: CASSSGLAETETQYF.

This clonotype was detected many times. V gene TRBV24-1 combines with J gene TRBJ2-1; no clear D gene. The CDR3 is 14 amino acids. Germline V CDR1 and CDR2: KGHDR, SFDVKD. Trimming removed 5 bases at V and 2 bases at J, with 9 bases between. In DNA form, the CDR3 reads TGTGCCACCAGTGCCCAAGGGACCTACAATGAGCAGTTCTTC. Translating gives CATSAQGTYNEQFF.

The CDR3 loop reads CSARMGLANYEQYF. Here the CDR3 DNA reads TGCAGTGCTAGAATGGGACTAGCGAACTACGAGCAGTACTTC. The chain couples TRBV20-1 to TRBJ2-7; TRBD2 matches 10 bases. Unmatched junction bases numbered 4, after V lost 2 bases and J lost 3 bases. The germline V gene has CDR1 DFQATT and CDR2 SNEGSKA (reference sequence). This CDR3 has 14 residues.

The CDR3 here is CASSPGQGKLFF. For the CDR3, the DNA is TGTGCCAGCAGCCCTGGACAGGGGAAACTGTTTTTT. V usage is TRBV5-6 and J usage is TRBJ1-4; 9 bases are shared with TRBD1. Germline-derived CDR1 and CDR2 are SGHDT and YYEEEE. V lost 4 bases and J lost 11; bases outside the gene matches: 3. The CDR3 runs 12 residues.